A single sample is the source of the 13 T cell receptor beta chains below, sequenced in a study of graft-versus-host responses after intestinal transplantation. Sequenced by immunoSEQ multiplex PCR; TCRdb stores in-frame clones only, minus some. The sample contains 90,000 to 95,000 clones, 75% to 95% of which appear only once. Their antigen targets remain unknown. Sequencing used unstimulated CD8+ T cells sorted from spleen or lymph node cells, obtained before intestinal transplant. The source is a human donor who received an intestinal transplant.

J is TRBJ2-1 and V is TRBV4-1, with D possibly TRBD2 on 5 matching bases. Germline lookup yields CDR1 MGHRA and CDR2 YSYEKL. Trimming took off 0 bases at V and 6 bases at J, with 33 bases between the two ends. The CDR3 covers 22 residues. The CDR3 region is CASSQDSSRELGFHLSGNEQFF. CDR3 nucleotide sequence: TGCGCCAGCAGCCAAGATTCTTCACGGGAACTCGGGTTCCATCTATCGGGCAATGAGCAGTTCTTC.

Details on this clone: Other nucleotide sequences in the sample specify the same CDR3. CDR3 in amino acids: CASRHHGGKDYGYTF. The CDR3 DNA reads as TGTGCAAGTCGTCACCACGGGGGCAAGGACTATGGCTACACCTTC. The V gene is TRBV12-2, the J gene TRBJ1-2. TRBV12-2 is designated a pseudogene. This CDR3 has 15 residues.

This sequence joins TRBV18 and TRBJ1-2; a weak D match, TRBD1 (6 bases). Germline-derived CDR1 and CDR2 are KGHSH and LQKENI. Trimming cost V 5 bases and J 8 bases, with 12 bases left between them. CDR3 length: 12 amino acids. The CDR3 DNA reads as TGTGCCAGCTCAAAAAACGACAGGGGCTACACCTTC. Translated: CASSKNDRGYTF.

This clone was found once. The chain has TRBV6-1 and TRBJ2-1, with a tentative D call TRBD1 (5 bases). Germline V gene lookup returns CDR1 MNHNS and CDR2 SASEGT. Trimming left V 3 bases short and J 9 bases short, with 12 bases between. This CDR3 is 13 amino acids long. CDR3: CASSDWPQGEQFF. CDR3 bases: TGTGCCAGCAGTGATTGGCCGCAGGGTGAGCAGTTCTTC.

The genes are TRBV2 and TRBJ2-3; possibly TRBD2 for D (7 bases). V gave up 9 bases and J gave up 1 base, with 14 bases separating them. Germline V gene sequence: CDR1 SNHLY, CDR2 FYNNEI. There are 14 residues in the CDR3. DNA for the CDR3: TGTGCCAGAGAAGGGGAGGGGGGCACAGATACGCAGTATTTT. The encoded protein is CAREGEGGTDTQYF. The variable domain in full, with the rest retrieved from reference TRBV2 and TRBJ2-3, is EPEVTQTPSHQVTQMGQEVILRCVPISNHLYFYWYRQILGQKVEFLVSFYNNEISEKSEIFDDQFSVERPDGSNFTLKIRSTKLEDSAMYFCAREGEGGTDTQYFGPGTRLTVL.

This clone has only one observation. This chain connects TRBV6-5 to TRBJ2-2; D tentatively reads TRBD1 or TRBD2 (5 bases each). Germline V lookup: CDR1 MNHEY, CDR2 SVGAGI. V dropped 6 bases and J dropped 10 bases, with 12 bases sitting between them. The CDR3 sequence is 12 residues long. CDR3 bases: TGTGCCAGCAGATTGGGGGTATCGGAGCTGTTTTTT. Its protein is CASRLGVSELFF.

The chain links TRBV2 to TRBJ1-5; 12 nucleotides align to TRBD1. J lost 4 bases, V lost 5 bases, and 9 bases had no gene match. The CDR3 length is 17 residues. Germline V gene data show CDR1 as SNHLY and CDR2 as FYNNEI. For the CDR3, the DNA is TGTGCCAGCAGTTATCAACCGGGACAGGGGGCAAATCAGCCCCAGCATTTT. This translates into CASSYQPGQGANQPQHF.

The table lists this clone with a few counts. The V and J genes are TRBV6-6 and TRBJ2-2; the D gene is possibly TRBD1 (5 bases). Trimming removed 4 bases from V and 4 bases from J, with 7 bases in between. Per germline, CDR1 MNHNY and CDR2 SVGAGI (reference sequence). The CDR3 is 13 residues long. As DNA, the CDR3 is TGTGCCAGCAGTTCCGACAGCACCGGGGAGCTGTTTTTT. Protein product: CASSSDSTGELFF.

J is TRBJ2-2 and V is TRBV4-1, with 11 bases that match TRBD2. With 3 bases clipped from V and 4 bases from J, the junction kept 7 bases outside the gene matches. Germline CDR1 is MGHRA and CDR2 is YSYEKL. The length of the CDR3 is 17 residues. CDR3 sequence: CASSQNIAGGFTGELFF. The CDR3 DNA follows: TGCGCCAGCAGCCAGAATATAGCGGGAGGGTTCACCGGGGAGCTGTTTTTT.

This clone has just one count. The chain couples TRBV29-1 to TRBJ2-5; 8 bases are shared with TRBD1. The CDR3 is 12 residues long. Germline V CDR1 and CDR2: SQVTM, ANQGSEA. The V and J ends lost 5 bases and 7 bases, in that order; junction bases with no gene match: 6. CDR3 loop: CSVPGTGRTQYF. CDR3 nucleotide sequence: TGCAGCGTTCCGGGGACAGGCCGGACCCAGTACTTC.

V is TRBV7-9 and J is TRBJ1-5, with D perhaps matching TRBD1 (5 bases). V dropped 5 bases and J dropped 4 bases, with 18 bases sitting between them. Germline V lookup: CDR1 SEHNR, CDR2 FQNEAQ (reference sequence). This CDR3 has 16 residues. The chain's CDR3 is CASSPGSWDLNQPQHF. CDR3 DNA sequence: TGTGCCAGCAGCCCAGGGTCGTGGGACCTGAATCAGCCCCAGCATTTT. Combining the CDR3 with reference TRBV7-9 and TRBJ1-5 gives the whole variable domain DTGVSQNPRHKITKRGQNVTFRCDPISEHNRLYWYRQTLGQGPEFLTYFQNEAQLEKSRLLSDRFSAERPKGSFSTLEIQRTEQGDSAMYLCASSPGSWDLNQPQHFGDGTRLSIL.

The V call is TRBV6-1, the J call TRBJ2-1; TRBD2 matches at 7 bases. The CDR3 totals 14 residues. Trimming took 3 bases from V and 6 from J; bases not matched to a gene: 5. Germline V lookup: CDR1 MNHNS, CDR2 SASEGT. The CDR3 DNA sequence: TGTGCCAGCAGTGAGTGGGAGGGCCTCAATGAGCAGTTCTTC. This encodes CASSEWEGLNEQFF.

The CDR3 spells CASPRLPANEQFF. Here the CDR3 DNA reads TGTGCCAGCCCCCGACTCCCCGCCAATGAGCAGTTCTTC. V gene TRBV6-1 combines with J gene TRBJ2-1, with unresolved D. The CDR3 consists of 13 residues. The germline gives CDR1 MNHNS, CDR2 SASEGT. Trimming took off 8 bases at V and 6 bases at J, with 14 bases between the two ends.